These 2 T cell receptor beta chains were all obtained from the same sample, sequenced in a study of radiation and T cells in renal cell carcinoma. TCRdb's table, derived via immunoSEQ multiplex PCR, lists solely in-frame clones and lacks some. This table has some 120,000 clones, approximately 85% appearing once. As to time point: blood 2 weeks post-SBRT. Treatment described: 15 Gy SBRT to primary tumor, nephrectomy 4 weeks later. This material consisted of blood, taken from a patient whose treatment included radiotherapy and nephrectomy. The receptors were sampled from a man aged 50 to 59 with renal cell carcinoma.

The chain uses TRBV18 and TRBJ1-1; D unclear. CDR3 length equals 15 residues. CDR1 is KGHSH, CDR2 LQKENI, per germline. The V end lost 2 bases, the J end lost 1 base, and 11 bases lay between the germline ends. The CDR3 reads CASSPGSVGNTEAFF. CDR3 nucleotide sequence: TGTGCCAGCTCACCAGGTTCGGTAGGGAACACTGAAGCTTTCTTT. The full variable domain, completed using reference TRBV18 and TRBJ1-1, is NAGVMQNPRHLVRRRGQEARLRCSPMKGHSHVYWYRQLPEEGLKFMVYLQKENIIDESGMPKERFSAEFPKEGPSILRIQQVVRGDSAAYFCASSPGSVGNTEAFFGQGTRLTVV.

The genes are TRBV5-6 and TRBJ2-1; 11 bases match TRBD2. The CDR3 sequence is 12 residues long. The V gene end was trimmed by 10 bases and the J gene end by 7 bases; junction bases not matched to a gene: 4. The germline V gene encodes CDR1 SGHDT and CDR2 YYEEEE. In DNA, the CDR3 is TGTGCCGGAACTAGCGGGAGTAATGAGCAGTTCTTC. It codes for CAGTSGSNEQFF.